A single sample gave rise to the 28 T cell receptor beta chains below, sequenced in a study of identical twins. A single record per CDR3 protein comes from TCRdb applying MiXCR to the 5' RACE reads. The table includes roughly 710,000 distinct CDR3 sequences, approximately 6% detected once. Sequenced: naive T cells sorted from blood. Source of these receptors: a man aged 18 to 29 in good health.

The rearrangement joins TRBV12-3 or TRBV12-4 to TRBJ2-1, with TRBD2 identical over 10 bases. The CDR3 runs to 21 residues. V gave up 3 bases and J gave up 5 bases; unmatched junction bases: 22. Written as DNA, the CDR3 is TGTGCCAGCAGTTTGACTAGCGGGCTCTTGAATTACGCCGCGGAGCACAATGAGCAGTTCTTC. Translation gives CASSLTSGLLNYAAEHNEQFF.

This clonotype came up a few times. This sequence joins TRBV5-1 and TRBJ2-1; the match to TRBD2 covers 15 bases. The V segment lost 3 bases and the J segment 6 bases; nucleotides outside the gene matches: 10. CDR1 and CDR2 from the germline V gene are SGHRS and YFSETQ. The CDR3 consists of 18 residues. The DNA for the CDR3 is TGCGCCAGCAGCTCCGGACTAGCGGGAGGGGGGCTAGGCAATGAGCAGTTCTTC. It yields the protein CASSSGLAGGGLGNEQFF. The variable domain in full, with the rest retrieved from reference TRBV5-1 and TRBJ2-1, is KAGVTQTPRYLIKTRGQQVTLSCSPISGHRSVSWYQQTPGQGLQFLFEYFSETQRNKGNFPGRFSGRQFSNSRSEMNVSTLELGDSALYLCASSSGLAGGGLGNEQFFGPGTRLTVL.

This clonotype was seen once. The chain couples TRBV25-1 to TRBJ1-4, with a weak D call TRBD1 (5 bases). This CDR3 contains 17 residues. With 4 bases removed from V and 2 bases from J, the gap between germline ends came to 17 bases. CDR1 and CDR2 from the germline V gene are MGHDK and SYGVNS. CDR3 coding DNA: TGTGCCAGCAGTGCCACCCCCCAGGGTAGCACTAATGAAAAACTGTTTTTT. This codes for CASSATPQGSTNEKLFF. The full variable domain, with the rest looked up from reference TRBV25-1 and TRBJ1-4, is EADIYQTPRYLVIGTGKKITLECSQTMGHDKMYWYQQDPGMELHLIHYSYGVNSTEKGDLSSESTVSRIRTEHFPLTLESARPSHTSQYLCASSATPQGSTNEKLFFGSGTQLSVL.

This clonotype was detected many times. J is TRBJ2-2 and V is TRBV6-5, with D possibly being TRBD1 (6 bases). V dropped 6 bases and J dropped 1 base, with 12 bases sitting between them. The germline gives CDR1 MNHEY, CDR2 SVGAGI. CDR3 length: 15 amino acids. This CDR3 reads CASRLPGQNTGELFF. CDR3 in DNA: TGTGCCAGCAGATTACCGGGACAGAACACCGGGGAGCTGTTTTTT.

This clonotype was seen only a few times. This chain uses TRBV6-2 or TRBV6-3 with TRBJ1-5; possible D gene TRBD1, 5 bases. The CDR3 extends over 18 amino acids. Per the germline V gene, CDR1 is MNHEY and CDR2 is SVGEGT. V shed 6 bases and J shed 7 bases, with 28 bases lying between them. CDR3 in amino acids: CASSKGLGSVRGAQPQHF. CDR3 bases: TGTGCCAGCAGCAAGGGTTTGGGCTCTGTGAGGGGAGCCCAGCCCCAGCATTTT.

The CDR3 sequence: CASSRLSGNGEQFF. In DNA form, the CDR3 reads TGTGCCAGCAGCCGCCTTAGCGGGAACGGGGAGCAGTTCTTC. The chain carries TRBV3-1 and TRBJ2-1, with 8 nucleotides matching TRBD2. Germline CDR1 and CDR2: LGHDT and YNNKEL (reference sequence). The V segment lost 4 bases and the J segment 10 bases; nucleotides outside the gene matches: 9. This CDR3 has 14 residues.

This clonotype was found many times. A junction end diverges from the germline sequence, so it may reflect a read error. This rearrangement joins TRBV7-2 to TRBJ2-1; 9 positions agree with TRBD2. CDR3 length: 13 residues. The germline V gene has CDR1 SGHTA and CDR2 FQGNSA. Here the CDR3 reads CASSLSGLAWRLF. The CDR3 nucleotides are TGTGCCAGCAGCTTATCGGGACTAGCCTGGCGGCTCTTC.

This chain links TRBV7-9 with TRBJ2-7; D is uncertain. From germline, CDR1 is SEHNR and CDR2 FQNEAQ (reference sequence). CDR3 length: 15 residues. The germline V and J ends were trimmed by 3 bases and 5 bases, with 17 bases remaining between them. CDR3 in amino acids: CASSFMKALSDEQYF. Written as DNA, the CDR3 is TGTGCCAGCAGCTTTATGAAAGCCCTTTCCGACGAGCAGTACTTC.

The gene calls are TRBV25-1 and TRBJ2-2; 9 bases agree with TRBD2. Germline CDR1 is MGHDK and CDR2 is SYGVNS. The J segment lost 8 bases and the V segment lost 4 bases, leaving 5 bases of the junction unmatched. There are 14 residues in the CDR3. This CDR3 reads CASSVVAGAGELFF. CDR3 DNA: TGTGCCAGCAGTGTGGTAGCGGGAGCTGGGGAGCTGTTTTTT.

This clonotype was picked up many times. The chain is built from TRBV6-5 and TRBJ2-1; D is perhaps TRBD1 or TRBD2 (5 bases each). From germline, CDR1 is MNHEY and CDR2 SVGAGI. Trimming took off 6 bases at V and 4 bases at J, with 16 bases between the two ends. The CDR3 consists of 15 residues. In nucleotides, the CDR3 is TGTGCCAGCAGCTACCGGTGGGACGGATACAATGAGCAGTTCTTC. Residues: CASSYRWDGYNEQFF.

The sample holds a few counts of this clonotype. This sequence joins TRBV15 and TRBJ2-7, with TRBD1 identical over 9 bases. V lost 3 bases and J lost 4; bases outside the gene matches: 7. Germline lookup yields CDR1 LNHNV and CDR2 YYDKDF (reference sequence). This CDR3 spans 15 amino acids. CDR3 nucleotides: TGTGCCACCAGCAGTACCCGGACAGGGGCTTACGAGCAGTACGTC. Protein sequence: CATSSTRTGAYEQYV.

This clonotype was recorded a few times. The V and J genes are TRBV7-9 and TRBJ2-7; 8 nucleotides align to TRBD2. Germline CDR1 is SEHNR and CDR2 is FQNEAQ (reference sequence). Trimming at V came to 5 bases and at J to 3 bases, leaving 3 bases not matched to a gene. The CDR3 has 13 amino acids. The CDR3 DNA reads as TGTGCCAGCAGCGCTACTAGCGGCTACGAGCAGTACTTC. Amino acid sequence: CASSATSGYEQYF.

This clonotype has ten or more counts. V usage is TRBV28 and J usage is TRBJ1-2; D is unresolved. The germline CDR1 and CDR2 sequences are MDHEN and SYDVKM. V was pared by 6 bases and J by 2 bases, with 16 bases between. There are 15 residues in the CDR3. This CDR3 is CASRISGLLNYGYTF. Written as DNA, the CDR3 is TGTGCCAGCAGAATCAGTGGGTTGTTGAACTATGGCTACACCTTC.

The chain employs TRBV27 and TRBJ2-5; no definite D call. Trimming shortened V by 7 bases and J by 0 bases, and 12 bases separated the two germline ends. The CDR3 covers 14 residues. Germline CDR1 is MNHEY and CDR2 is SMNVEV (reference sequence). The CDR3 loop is CASTSLEHQETQYF. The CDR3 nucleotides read TGTGCCAGCACCTCCCTCGAGCACCAAGAGACCCAGTACTTC.

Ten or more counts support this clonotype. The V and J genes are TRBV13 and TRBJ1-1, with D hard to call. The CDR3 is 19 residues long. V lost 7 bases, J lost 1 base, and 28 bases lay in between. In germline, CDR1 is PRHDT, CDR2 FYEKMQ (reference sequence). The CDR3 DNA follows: TGTGCCAGCACTGGCGGGGAAGGGCACACAACCTACCAGAACACTGAAGCTTTCTTT. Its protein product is CASTGGEGHTTYQNTEAFF. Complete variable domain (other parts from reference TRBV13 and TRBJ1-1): AAGVIQSPRHLIKEKRETATLKCYPIPRHDTVYWYQQGPGQDPQFLISFYEKMQSDKGSIPDRFSAQQFSDYHSELNMSSLELGDSALYFCASTGGEGHTTYQNTEAFFGQGTRLTVV.

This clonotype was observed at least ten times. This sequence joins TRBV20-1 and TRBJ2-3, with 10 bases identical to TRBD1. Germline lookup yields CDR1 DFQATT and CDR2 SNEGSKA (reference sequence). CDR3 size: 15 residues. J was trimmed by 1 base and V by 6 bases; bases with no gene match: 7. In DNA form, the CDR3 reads TGCAGTGCAGACCCCGGGACAGGGGGCACAGATACGCAGTATTTT. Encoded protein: CSADPGTGGTDTQYF.

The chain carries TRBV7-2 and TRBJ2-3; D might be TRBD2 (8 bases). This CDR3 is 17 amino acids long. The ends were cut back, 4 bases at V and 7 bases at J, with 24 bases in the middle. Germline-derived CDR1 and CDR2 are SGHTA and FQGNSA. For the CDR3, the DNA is TGTGCCAGCAGCTCAAGGGGGCGGGGACTAGGGGGAAATACGCAGTATTTT. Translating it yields CASSSRGRGLGGNTQYF. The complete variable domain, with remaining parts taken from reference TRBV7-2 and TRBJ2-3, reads GAGVSQSPSNKVTEKGKDVELRCDPISGHTALYWYRQSLGQGLEFLIYFQGNSAPDKSGLPSDRFSAERTGGSVSTLTIQRTQQEDSAVYLCASSSRGRGLGGNTQYFGPGTRLTVL.

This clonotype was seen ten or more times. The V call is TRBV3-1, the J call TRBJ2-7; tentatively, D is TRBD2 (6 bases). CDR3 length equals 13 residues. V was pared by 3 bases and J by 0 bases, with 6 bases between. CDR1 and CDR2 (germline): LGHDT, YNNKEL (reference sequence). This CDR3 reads CASSQTSSYEQYF. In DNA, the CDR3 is TGTGCCAGCAGCCAGACTAGCTCCTACGAGCAGTACTTC.

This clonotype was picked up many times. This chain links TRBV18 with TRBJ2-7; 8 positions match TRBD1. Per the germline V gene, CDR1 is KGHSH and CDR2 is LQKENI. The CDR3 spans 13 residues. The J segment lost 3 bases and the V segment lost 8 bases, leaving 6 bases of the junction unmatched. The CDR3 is CASSPGTGYEQYF. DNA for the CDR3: TGTGCCAGCAGCCCCGGGACAGGCTACGAGCAGTACTTC.

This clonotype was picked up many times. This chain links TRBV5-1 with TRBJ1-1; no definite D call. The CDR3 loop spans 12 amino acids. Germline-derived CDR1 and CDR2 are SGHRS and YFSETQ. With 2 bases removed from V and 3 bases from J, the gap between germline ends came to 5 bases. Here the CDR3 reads CASSFGDTEAFF. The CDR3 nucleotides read TGCGCCAGCAGCTTTGGGGACACTGAAGCTTTCTTT.

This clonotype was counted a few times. The CDR3 here is CASSPTGPSPNEQFF. CDR3 sequence (DNA): TGTGCCAGCTCACCAACTGGGCCGTCTCCGAATGAGCAGTTCTTC. V and J are TRBV18 and TRBJ2-1; no firm D call. The germline CDR1 and CDR2 sequences are KGHSH and LQKENI. Trimming took off 2 bases at V and 7 bases at J, with 15 bases between the two ends. This CDR3 comprises 15 residues.

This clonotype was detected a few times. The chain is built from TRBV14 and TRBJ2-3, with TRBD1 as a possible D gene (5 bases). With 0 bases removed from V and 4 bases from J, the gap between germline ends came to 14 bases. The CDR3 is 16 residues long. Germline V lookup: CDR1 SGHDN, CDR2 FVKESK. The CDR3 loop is CASSQEFRARADTQYF. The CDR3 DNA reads TGTGCCAGCAGCCAAGAATTCAGGGCCAGGGCAGATACGCAGTATTTT.

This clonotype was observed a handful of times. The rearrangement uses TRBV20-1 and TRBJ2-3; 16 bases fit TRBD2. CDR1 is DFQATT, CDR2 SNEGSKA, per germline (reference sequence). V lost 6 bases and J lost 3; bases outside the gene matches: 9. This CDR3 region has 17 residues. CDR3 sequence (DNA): TGCAGTGCCCGACTGGGACTAGCGGGAGGGCGGACAGATACGCAGTATTTT. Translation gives CSARLGLAGGRTDTQYF.

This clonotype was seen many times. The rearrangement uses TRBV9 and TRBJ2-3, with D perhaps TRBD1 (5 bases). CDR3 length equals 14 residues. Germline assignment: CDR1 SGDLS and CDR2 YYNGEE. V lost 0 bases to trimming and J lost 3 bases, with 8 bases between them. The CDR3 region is CASSVEKGTDTQYF. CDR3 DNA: TGTGCCAGCAGCGTAGAGAAGGGGACAGATACGCAGTATTTT.

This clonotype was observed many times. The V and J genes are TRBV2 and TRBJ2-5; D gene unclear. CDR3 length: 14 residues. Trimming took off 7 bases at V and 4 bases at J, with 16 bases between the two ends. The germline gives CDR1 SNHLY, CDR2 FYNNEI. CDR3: CASTTADPRETQYF. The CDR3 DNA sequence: TGTGCCAGCACTACTGCAGACCCCAGAGAGACCCAGTACTTC. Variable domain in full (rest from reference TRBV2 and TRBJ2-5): EPEVTQTPSHQVTQMGQEVILRCVPISNHLYFYWYRQILGQKVEFLVSFYNNEISEKSEIFDDQFSVERPDGSNFTLKIRSTKLEDSAMYFCASTTADPRETQYFGPGTRLLVL.

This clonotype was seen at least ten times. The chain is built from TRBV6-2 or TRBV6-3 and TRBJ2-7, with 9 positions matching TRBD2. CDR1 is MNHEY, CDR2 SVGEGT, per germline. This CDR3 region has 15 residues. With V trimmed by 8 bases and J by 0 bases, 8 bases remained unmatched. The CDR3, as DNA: TGTGCCAGCTGCGGTACTAGCGGGTTCTCCTACGAGCAGTACGTC. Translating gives CASCGTSGFSYEQYV.

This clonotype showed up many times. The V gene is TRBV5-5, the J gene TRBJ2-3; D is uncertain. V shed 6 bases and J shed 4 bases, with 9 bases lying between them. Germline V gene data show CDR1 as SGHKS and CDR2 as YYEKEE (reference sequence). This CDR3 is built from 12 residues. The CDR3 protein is CASIAAPDTQYF. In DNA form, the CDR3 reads TGTGCCAGCATTGCGGCCCCAGATACGCAGTATTTT.

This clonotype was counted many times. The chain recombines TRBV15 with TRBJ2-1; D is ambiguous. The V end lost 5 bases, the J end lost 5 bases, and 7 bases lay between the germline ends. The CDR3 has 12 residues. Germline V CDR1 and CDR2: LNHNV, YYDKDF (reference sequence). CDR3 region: CATSAANNEQFF. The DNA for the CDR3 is TGTGCCACCAGCGCAGCAAACAATGAGCAGTTCTTC.